This T cell receptor beta chain was sequenced for a study of Tregs in tolerant kidney transplant recipients. Points from the study as a whole: The most relevant donor-specific Treg TCRbeta repertoire apparently came from expansion with activated donor B cells. Biological reproducibility was not directly addressed, but technical replication error appeared minimal.

Unstimulated regulatory T cells (CD4+CD25+CD127-), CD4+CD25- non-regulatory cells, CD4 and CD8 cells were FACS-sorted from thawed PBMCs. An overnight rest at 37°C with around 200 IU/ml IL-2 preceded regulatory T cell sorting from thawed PBMCs. This clone was picked up a small number of times. The antigen is undetermined. The CDR3 has 15 amino acids. Only in-frame clones appear in the TCRdb table, and some are missing; sequencing was by immunoSEQ multiplex PCR. The data show under 20,000 clones, roughly 82% seen once. The material sequenced was Tregs from blood. This receptor was obtained from a human donor in good health. The rearrangement joins TRBV1 to TRBJ1-5; the table calls TRBD1, which could not be checked here. TRBV1 is reported as a pseudogene. The chain's CDR3 is CTSSQDPRVNQPQHF. CDR3 coding DNA: TGCACCAGCAGCCAAGATCCCAGGGTCAATCAGCCCCAGCATTTT.